This T cell receptor beta chain was obtained from a study of Graves' ophthalmopathy and Graves' hyperthyroidism. Study-wide results and caveats: Using 13 signatures, a model distinguished ophthalmopathy from stable hyperthyroidism, reaching more than 85% sensitivity and over 65% specificity.

This clonotype has a count of ten or more. Its antigen remains unidentified. The PBMCs originated from roughly 10 ml of fresh peripheral blood. The CDR3 covers 15 residues. V was cut by 1 base and J by 0 bases, with 10 bases left in between. The authors amplified TCR beta CDR3 regions, and they did so from RNA transcripts for repertoire sequencing. Second-round multiplex PCR came after first-round RT-PCR with HTBI primers. MiXCR was run by TCRdb on the multiplex PCR reads, yielding one entry per CDR3 protein. The data contain approximately 330,000 distinct CDR3 sequences, roughly 15% of them singletons.

The clonotype originates from an adult man with Graves' ophthalmopathy. This chain uses TRBV12-3 or TRBV12-4 with TRBJ2-7; D is unclear. The sample taken for sequencing was peripheral blood. The DNA of the CDR3 is TGTGCCAGCAGTTTAGACGGCCTCCTCTCCTACGAGCAGTACTTC. Translation gives CASSLDGLLSYEQYF.